The 9 T cell receptor beta chains below all came from one sample that was sequenced in a study of blood T cell repertoires in COVID-19. TCRdb's copy holds only in-frame clones and misses some; the assay was immunoSEQ multiplex PCR. The repertoire has 95,000 to 120,000 clones, 84% of them found once; the top ten carry approximately 8.1%. Sequencing was performed on peripheral blood. These receptors were collected from a woman in her forties with acute or convalescent COVID-19.

This sequence joins TRBV30 and TRBJ1-2; perhaps TRBD1 as D (6 bases). Germline lookup yields CDR1 GTSNPN and CDR2 SVGIG (reference sequence). Trimming stripped 5 bases from V and 7 bases from J, with 17 bases between. This CDR3 region has 13 residues. This CDR3 reads CAWGRGGQIGYTF. The CDR3 DNA sequence: TGTGCCTGGGGGAGGGGGGGACAAATTGGCTACACCTTC.

This clone was observed a single time. This chain joins TRBV5-4 and TRBJ1-2; D perhaps matches TRBD1 (6 bases). This CDR3 is 14 amino acids long. The V gene's germline CDR1 is SGHNT and CDR2 YYREEE (reference sequence). Deletions cut 3 bases from V and 8 bases from J, with 17 bases between. As DNA, the CDR3 is TGTGCCAGCAGCTCAGTGATGGGGGCGGAAGGCTACACCTTC. This gives the protein CASSSVMGAEGYTF.

This clone was counted a single time. The V and J genes are TRBV27 and TRBJ2-7, with D possibly matching TRBD2 (6 bases). Trimming shortened V by 0 bases and J by 0 bases, and 18 bases separated the two germline ends. CDR1 MNHEY and CDR2 SMNVEV come from the germline V gene (reference sequence). The CDR3 consists of 18 residues. The CDR3 region is CASSLSIPGTVTSYEQYF. The CDR3 DNA sequence: TGTGCCAGCAGTTTATCAATACCGGGGACTGTGACCTCCTACGAGCAGTACTTC.

The V gene is TRBV5-6, the J gene TRBJ1-1; a weak D match, TRBD1 (5 bases). The germline CDR1 and CDR2 sequences are SGHDT and YYEEEE. V lost 0 bases, J lost 2 bases, and 8 bases lay in between. This CDR3 region has 14 residues. Here the CDR3 reads CASSLDRPNTEAFF. In nucleotides, the CDR3 is TGTGCCAGCAGCTTGGACAGGCCAAACACTGAAGCTTTCTTT.

This clone has more than one count but fewer than ten. The chain joins TRBV9 to TRBJ1-2; 10 bases map to TRBD1. The CDR3 is 16 residues long. Germline lookup yields CDR1 SGDLS and CDR2 YYNGEE. V shed 4 bases, J shed 4 bases, and the junction held 10 bases outside the gene matches. The CDR3 reads CASSSREGQGSYGYTF. The CDR3 bases are TGTGCCAGCAGCTCTCGAGAGGGACAGGGGTCCTATGGCTACACCTTC.

The chain uses TRBV7-2 and TRBJ2-2, with D unclear. CDR3 size: 13 residues. V dropped 5 bases and J dropped 2 bases, with 6 bases sitting between them. In germline, CDR1 is SGHTA, CDR2 FQGNSA. The chain's CDR3 is CASSRDNTGELFF. The CDR3 DNA reads TGTGCCAGCAGCCGAGATAACACCGGGGAGCTGTTTTTT.

This clone was picked up a small number of times. This chain links TRBV3-1 (or the pseudogene TRBV3-2) with TRBJ2-2; TRBD1 might be the D (6 bases). Trimming pared 4 bases from V and 0 bases from J, leaving 12 bases between. Per the germline V gene, CDR1 is LGHDT and CDR2 is YNNKEL (reference sequence). This CDR3 is 16 amino acids long. The CDR3 bases are TGTGCCAGCAGCCCTGACAGGCCCCCGAACACCGGGGAGCTGTTTTTT. Its protein product is CASSPDRPPNTGELFF.

With respect to this clone: A read error may produce the germline difference seen at one junction end. The chain has TRBV29-1 and TRBJ2-3; 7 nucleotides line up with TRBD1. The germline gives CDR1 SQVTM, CDR2 ANQGSEA. The CDR3 has 12 amino acids. CDR3 coding DNA: TGTAGAACGGACAGGAACACAGATACGCAGTATTTT. It codes for CRTDRNTDTQYF.

The V and J genes are TRBV6-5 and TRBJ2-3; D possibly corresponds to TRBD1 (5 bases). Germline lookup yields CDR1 MNHEY and CDR2 SVGAGI. The CDR3 has 14 residues. Trimming took off 8 bases at V and 3 bases at J, with 15 bases between the two ends. CDR3 amino acids: CASVESGLTDTQYF. Here the CDR3 DNA reads TGTGCCAGCGTAGAGTCAGGGTTAACAGATACGCAGTATTTT.